These T cell receptor beta chains were read from a single sample in a study of Graves' ophthalmopathy and Graves' hyperthyroidism. Via MiXCR, TCRdb re-called the multiplex PCR reads, giving one row per CDR3 protein. The sample lists approximately 410,000 distinct CDR3 sequences; approximately 15% were seen once. Sequencing used peripheral blood. Source of these receptors: a woman younger than 35 with stable Graves' hyperthyroidism. CDR3s include the opening cysteine and the closing phenylalanine or tryptophan. D genes are given only for firm matches. Part of the rows lack a size; the others show once, few, many or a class for expanded clones.

TRBV20-1,many,TRBJ1-5,NA,TGCAGTGCTAGAGATATTTCGGATAGCAATCAGCCCCAGCATTTT,CSARDISDSNQPQHF
TRBV19,few,TRBJ2-2,NA,TGTGCCAGTAGTTGGGTCGGGGAGCTGTTTTTT,CASSWVGELFF
TRBV20-1,once,TRBJ2-2,TRBD2,TGCAGTGCTGCCGGGACTACCACCGGGGAGCTGTTTTTT,CSAAGTTTGELFF
TRBV2,few,TRBJ1-1,NA,TGTGCCAGCAGTGGACAATTAGCCACTGAAGCTTTCTTT,CASSGQLATEAFF
TRBV24-1,NA,TRBJ1-5,NA,TGTGCCACCAGTGATTTTCTACTCTCCAAGGGCAATCAGCCCCAGCATTTT,CATSDFLLSKGNQPQHF
TRBV11-2,many,TRBJ2-7,TRBD1,TGTGCCAGCAGCTCCACCGGGACAGTGAACTCCTACGAGCAGTACTTC,CASSSTGTVNSYEQYF
TRBV28,many,TRBJ2-7,NA,TGTGCCAGCAGTTTAGGGCTACTAACCTACGAGCAGTACTTC,CASSLGLLTYEQYF
TRBV10-3,many,TRBJ2-7,TRBD1,TGTGCCATCAGTGAGGCGAGGGACAGGGAGTACTTC,CAISEARDREYF
TRBV27,many,TRBJ1-5,NA,TGTGCCAGCAGTTTATTACCCCCGGGTTATAGCAATCAGCCCCAGCATTTT,CASSLLPPGYSNQPQHF
TRBV2,NA,TRBJ2-5,NA,TGTGCCAGCAGTTTCGGAGGGGGCAGAGAGACCCAGTACTTC,CASSFGGGRETQYF